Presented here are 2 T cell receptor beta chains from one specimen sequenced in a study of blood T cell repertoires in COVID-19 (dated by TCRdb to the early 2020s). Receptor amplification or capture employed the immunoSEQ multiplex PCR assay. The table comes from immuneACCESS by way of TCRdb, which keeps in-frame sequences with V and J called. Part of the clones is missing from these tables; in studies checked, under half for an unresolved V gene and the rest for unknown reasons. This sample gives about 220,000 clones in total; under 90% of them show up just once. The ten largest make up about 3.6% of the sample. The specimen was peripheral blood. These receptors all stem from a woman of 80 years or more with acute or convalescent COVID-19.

CDR3 DNA sequence: TGTGCCAGCAGGCGGGACAGCTCCTACGAGCAGTACTTC. It translates to CASRRDSSYEQYF. The chain uses TRBV27 and TRBJ2-7; TRBD1 is a possible D gene (7 bases). V was cut by 6 bases and J by 0 bases, with 9 bases left in between. CDR3 size: 13 residues. CDR1 and CDR2 from the germline V gene are MNHEY and SMNVEV (reference sequence).

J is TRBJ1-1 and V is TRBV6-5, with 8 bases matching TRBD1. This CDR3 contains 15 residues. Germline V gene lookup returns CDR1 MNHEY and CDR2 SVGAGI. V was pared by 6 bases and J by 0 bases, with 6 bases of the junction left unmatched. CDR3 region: CASRVTGGMNTEAFF. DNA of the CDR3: TGTGCCAGCAGGGTTACAGGGGGAATGAACACTGAAGCTTTCTTT.